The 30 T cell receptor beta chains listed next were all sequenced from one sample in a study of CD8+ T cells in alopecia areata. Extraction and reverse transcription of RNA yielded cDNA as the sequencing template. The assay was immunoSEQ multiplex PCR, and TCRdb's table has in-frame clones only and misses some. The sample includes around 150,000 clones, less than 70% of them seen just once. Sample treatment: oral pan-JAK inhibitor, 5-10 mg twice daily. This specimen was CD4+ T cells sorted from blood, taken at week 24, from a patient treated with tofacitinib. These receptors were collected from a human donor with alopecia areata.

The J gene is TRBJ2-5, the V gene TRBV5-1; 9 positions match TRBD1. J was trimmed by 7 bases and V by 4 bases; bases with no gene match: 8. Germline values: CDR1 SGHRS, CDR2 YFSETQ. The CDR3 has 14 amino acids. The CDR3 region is CASSPDRGDGTQYF. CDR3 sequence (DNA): TGCGCCAGCAGCCCCGACAGGGGGGACGGGACCCAGTACTTC.

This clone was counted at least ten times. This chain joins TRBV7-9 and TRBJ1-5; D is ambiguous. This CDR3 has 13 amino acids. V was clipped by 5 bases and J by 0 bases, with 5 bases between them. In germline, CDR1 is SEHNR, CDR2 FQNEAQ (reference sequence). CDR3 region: CASSVDSNQPQHF. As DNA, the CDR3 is TGTGCCAGCAGCGTAGATAGCAATCAGCCCCAGCATTTT. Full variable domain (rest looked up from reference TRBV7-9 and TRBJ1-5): DTGVSQNPRHKITKRGQNVTFRCDPISEHNRLYWYRQTLGQGPEFLTYFQNEAQLEKSRLLSDRFSAERPKGSFSTLEIQRTEQGDSAMYLCASSVDSNQPQHFGDGTRLSIL.

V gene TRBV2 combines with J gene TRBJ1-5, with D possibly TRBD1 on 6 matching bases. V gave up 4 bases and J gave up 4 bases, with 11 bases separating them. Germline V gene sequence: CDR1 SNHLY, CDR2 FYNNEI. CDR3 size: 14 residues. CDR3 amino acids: CASSVQGGNQPQHF. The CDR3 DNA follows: TGTGCCAGCAGTGTACAGGGAGGGAATCAGCCCCAGCATTTT.

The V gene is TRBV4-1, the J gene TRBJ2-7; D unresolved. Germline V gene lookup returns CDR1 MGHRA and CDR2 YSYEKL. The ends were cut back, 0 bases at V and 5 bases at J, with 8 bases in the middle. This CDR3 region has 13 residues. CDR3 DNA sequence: TGCGCCAGCAGCCAAGAGGCCCGCGACGAGCAGTACTTC. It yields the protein CASSQEARDEQYF.

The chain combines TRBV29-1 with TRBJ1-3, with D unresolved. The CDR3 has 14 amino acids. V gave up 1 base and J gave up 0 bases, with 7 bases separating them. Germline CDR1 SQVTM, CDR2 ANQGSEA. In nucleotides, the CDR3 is TGCAGCGTTGAAGTCGCGACCTCTGGAAACACCATATATTTT. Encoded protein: CSVEVATSGNTIYF.

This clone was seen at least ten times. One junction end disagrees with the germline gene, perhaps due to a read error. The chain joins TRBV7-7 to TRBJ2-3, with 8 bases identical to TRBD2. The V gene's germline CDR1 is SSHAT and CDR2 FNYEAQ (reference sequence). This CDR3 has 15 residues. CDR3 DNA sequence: TGTGCTAGCAGCTTACTGTTCGGGGGGGCAGATACGCAGTATTTT. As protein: CASSLLFGGADTQYF.

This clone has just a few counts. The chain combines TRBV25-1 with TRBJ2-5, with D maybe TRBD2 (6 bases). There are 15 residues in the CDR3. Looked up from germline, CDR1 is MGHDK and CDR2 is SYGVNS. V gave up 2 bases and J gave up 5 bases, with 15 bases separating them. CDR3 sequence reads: CASSEPRAAGETQYF. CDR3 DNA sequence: TGTGCCAGCAGTGAACCTAGGGCGGCGGGGGAGACCCAGTACTTC. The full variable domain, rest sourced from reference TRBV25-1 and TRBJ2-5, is EADIYQTPRYLVIGTGKKITLECSQTMGHDKMYWYQQDPGMELHLIHYSYGVNSTEKGDLSSESTVSRIRTEHFPLTLESARPSHTSQYLCASSEPRAAGETQYFGPGTRLLVL.

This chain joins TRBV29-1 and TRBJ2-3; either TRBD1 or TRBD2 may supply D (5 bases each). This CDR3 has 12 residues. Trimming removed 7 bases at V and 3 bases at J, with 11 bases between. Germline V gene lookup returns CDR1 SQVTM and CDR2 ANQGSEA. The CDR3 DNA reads TGCAGCGCCGCAGGGACGACAGATACGCAGTATTTT. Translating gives CSAAGTTDTQYF.

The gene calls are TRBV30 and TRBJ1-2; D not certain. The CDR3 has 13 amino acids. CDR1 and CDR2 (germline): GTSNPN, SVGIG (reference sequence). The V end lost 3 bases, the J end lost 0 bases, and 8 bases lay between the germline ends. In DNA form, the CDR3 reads TGTGCCTGGAGATACACGGCTAACTATGGCTACACCTTC. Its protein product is CAWRYTANYGYTF.

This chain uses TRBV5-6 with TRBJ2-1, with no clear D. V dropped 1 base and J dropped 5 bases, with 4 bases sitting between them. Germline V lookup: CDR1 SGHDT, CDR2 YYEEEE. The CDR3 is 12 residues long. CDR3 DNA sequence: TGTGCCAGCAGCTTGACAGACAATGAGCAGTTCTTC. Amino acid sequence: CASSLTDNEQFF. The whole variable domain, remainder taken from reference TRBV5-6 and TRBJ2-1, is DAGVTQSPTHLIKTRGQQVTLRCSPKSGHDTVSWYQQALGQGPQFIFQYYEEEERQRGNFPDRFSGHQFPNYSSELNVNALLLGDSALYLCASSLTDNEQFFGPGTRLTVL.

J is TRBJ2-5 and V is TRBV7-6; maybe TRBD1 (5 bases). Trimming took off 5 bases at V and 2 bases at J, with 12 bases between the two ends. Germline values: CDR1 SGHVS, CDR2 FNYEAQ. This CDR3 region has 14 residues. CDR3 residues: CASSARVDQETQYF. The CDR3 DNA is TGTGCCAGCAGCGCCAGGGTAGATCAAGAGACCCAGTACTTC.

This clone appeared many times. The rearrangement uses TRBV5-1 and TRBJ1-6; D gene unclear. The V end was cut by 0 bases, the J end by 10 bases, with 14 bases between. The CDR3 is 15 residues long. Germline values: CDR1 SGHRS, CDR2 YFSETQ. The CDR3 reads CASSLGQSLGSPLHF. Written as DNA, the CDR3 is TGCGCCAGCAGCTTGGGACAATCCTTGGGGTCACCCCTCCACTTT. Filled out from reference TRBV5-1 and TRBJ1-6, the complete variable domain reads KAGVTQTPRYLIKTRGQQVTLSCSPISGHRSVSWYQQTPGQGLQFLFEYFSETQRNKGNFPGRFSGRQFSNSRSEMNVSTLELGDSALYLCASSLGQSLGSPLHFGNGTRLTVT.

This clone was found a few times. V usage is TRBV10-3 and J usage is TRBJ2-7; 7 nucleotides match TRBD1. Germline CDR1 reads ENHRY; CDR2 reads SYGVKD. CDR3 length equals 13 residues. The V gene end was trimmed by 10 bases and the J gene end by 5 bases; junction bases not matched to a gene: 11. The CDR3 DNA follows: TGTGCCACCGGACAGGACCCAAGGGACGAGCAGTACTTC. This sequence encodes CATGQDPRDEQYF.

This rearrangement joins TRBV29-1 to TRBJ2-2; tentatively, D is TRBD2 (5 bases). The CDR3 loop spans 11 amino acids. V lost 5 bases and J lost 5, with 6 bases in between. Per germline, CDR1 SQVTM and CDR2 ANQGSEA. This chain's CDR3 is CSVRETGELFF. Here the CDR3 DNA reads TGCAGCGTTCGGGAAACCGGGGAGCTGTTTTTT.

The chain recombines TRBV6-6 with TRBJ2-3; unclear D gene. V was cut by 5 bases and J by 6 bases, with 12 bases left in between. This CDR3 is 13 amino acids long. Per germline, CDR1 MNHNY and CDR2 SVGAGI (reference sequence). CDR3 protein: CASSLPPQDTQYF. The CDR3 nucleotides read TGTGCCAGCAGTCTCCCGCCCCAGGATACGCAGTATTTT.

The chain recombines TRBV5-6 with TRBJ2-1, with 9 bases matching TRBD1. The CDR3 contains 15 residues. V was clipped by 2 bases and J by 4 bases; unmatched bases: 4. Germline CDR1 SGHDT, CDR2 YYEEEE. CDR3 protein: CASSFRDRVYNEQFF. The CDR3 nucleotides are TGTGCCAGCAGCTTCCGGGACAGGGTTTACAATGAGCAGTTCTTC.

The CDR3 loop reads CASSQVGVNQPQHF. CDR3 DNA sequence: TGTGCCAGCAGCCAAGTCGGGGTAAATCAGCCCCAGCATTTT. The chain recombines TRBV14 with TRBJ1-5; no definite D call. CDR3 length: 14 residues. Between the trimmed V and J ends, which lost 1 base and 4 bases, there was a span of 8 bases. Germline V gene sequence: CDR1 SGHDN, CDR2 FVKESK.

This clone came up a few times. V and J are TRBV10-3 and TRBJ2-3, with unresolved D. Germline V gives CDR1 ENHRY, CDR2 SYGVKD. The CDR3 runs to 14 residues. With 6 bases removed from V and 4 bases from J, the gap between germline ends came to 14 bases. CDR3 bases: TGTGCCATCAGGCTATCAACCCAGCCAGATACGCAGTATTTT. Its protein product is CAIRLSTQPDTQYF.

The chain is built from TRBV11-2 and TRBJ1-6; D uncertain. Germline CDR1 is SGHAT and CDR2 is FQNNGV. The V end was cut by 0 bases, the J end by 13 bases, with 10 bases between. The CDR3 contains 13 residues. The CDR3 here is CASSLDLRSPLHF. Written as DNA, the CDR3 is TGTGCCAGCAGCTTAGATCTTAGATCCCCCCTCCACTTT.

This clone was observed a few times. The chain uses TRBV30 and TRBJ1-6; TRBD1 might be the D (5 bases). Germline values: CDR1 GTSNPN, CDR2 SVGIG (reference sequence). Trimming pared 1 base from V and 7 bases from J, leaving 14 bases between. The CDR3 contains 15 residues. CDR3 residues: CAWSGIPGGNSPLHF. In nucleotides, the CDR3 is TGTGCCTGGAGTGGTATCCCCGGGGGAAATTCACCCCTCCACTTT. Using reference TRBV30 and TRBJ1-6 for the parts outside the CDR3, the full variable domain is SQTIHQWPATLVQPVGSPLSLECTVEGTSNPNLYWYRQAAGRGLQLLFYSVGIGQISSEVPQNLSASRPQDRQFILSSKKLLLSDSGFYLCAWSGIPGGNSPLHFGNGTRLTVT.

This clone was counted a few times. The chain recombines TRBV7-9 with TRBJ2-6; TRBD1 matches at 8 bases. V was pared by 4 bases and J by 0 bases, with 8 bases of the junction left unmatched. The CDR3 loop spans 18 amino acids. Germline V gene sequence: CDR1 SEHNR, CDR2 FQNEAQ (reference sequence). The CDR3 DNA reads TGTGCCAGCAGCTCGCTAGACAGGGGAATCTCTGGGGCCAACGTCCTGACTTTC. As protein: CASSSLDRGISGANVLTF.

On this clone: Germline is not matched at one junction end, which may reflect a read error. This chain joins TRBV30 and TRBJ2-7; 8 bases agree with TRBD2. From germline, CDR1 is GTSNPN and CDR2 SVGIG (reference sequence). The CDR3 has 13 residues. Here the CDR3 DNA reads TGTGCCTGGAGTTCAGGACTAGCTAGGGCAAGCGACTTC. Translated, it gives CAWSSGLARASDF.

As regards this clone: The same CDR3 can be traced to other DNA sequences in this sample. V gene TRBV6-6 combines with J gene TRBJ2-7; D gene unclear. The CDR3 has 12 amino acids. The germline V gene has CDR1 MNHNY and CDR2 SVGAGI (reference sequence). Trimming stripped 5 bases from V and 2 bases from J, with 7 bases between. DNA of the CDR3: TGTGCCAGCAGTCCAACAGCCTACGAGCAGTACTTC. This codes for CASSPTAYEQYF.

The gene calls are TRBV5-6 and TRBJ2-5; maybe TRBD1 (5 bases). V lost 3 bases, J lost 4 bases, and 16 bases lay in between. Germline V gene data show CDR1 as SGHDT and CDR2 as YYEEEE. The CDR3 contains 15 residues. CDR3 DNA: TGTGCCAGCAGCTCCCTTGGGGCCGGCCCAGAGACCCAGTACTTC. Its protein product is CASSSLGAGPETQYF.

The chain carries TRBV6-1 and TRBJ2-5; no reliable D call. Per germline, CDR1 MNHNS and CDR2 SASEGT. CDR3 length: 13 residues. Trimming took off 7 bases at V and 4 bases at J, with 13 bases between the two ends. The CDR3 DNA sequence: TGTGCCAGCACAGTAGGGCCTTCAGAGACCCAGTACTTC. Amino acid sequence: CASTVGPSETQYF.

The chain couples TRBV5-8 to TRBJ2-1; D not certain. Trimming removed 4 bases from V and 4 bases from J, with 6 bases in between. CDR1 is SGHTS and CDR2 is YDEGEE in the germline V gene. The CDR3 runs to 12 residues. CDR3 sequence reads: CASSRTYNEQFF. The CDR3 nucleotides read TGTGCCAGCAGCCGGACGTACAATGAGCAGTTCTTC.

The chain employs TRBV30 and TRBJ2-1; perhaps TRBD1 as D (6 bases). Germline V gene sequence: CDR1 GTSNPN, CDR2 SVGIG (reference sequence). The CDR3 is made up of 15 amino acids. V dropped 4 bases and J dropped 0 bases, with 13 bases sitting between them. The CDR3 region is CAWKGTPSSYNEQFF. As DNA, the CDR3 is TGTGCCTGGAAGGGGACACCGAGCTCCTACAATGAGCAGTTCTTC. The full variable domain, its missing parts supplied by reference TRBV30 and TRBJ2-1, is SQTIHQWPATLVQPVGSPLSLECTVEGTSNPNLYWYRQAAGRGLQLLFYSVGIGQISSEVPQNLSASRPQDRQFILSSKKLLLSDSGFYLCAWKGTPSSYNEQFFGPGTRLTVL.

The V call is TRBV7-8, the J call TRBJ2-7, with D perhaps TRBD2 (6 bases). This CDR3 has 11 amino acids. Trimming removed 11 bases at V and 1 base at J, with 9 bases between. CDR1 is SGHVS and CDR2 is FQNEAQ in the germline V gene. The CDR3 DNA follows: TGTGCCTCGGCGGGGTCCTACGAGCAGTACTTC. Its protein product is CASAGSYEQYF.

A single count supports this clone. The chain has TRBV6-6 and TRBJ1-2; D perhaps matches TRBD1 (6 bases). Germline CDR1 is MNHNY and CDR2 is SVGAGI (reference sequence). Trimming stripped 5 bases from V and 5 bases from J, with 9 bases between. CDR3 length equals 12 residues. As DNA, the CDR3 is TGTGCCAGCAGTCCCCAGGGGTATGGCTACACCTTC. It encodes CASSPQGYGYTF.

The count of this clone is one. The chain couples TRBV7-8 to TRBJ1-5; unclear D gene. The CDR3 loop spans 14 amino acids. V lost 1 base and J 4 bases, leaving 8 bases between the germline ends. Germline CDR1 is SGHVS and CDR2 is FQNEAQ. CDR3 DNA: TGTGCCAGCAGCTTAGGACAAATGAATCAGCCCCAGCATTTT. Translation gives CASSLGQMNQPQHF.